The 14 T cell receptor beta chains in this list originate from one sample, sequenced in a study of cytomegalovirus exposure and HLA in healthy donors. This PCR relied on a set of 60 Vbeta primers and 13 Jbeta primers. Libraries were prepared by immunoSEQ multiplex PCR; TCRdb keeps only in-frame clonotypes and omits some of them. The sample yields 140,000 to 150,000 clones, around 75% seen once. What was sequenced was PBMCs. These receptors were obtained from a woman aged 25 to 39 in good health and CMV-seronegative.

The CDR3 sequence: CASGLEQGQGYEQYF. The DNA for the CDR3 is TGTGCTAGTGGTTTGGAACAGGGACAAGGATACGAGCAGTACTTC. The chain is built from TRBV12-5 and TRBJ2-7, with D perhaps matching TRBD1 (6 bases). CDR3 length: 15 residues. V lost 1 base, J lost 4 bases, and 14 bases lay in between. Germline assignment: CDR1 LGHNT and CDR2 FRNRAP. Filled out from reference TRBV12-5 and TRBJ2-7, the complete variable domain reads DARVTQTPRHKVTEMGQEVTMRCQPILGHNTVFWYRQTMMQGLELLAYFRNRAPLDDSGMPKDRFSAEMPDATLATLKIQPSEPRDSAVYFCASGLEQGQGYEQYFGPGTRLTVT.

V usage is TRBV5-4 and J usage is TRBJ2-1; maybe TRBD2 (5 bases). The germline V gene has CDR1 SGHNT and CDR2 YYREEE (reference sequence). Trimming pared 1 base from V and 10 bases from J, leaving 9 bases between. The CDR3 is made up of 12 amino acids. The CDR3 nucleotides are TGTGCCAGCAGCTTGATACCGGGGGAGCAGTTCTTC. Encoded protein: CASSLIPGEQFF.

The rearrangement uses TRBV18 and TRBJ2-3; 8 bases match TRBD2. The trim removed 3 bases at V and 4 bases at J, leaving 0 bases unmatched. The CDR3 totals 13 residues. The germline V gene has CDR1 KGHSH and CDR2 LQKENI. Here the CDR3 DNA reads TGTGCCAGCTCACCGGGACTAGCAGATACGCAGTATTTT. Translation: CASSPGLADTQYF.

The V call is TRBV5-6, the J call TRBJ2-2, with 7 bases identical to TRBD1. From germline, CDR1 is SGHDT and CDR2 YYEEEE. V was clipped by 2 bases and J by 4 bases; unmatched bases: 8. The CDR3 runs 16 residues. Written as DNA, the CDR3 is TGTGCCAGCAGCTTTTGGGACAGACGGACCACCGGGGAGCTGTTTTTT. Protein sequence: CASSFWDRRTTGELFF.

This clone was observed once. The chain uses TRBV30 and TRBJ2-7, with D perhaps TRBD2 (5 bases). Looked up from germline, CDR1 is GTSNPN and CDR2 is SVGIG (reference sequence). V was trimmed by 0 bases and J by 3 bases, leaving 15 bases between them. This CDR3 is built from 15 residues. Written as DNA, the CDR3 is TGTGCCTGGAGTGTAGACCCTAGCTCTGTCTACGAGCAGTACTTC. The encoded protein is CAWSVDPSSVYEQYF.

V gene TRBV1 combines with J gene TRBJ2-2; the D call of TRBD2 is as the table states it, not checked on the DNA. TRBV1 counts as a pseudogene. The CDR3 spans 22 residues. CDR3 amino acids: CTSSRGVPGLHIGPANTGELFF. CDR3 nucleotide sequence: TGCACCAGCAGCCGAGGGGTACCGGGACTCCATATCGGCCCCGCGAACACCGGGGAGCTGTTTTTT.

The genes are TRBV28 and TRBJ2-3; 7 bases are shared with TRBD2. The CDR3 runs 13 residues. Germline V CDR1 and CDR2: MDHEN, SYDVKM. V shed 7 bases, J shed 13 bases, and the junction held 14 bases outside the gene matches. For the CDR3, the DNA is TGTGCCAGCACGACCTCTAGGGAGGGATGGGAGTATTTT. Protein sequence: CASTTSREGWEYF. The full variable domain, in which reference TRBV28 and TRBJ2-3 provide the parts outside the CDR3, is DVKVTQSSRYLVKRTGEKVFLECVQDMDHENMFWYRQDPGLGLRLIYFSYDVKMKEKGDIPEGYSVSREKKERFSLILESASTNQTSMYLCASTTSREGWEYFGPGTRLTVL.

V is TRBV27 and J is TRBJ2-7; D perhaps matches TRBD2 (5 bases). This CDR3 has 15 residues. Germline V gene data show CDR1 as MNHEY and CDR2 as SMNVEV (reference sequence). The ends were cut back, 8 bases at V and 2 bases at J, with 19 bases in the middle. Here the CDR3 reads CASRFVRDFAYEQYF. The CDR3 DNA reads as TGTGCCAGCCGGTTCGTGAGGGATTTCGCCTACGAGCAGTACTTC.

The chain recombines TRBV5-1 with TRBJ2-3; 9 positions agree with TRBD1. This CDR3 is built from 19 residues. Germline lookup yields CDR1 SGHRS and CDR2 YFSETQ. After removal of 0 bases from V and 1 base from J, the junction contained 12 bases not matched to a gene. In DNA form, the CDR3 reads TGCGCCAGCAGCTTGGGACGGGGGACAGGGCTTTGGCGCACAGATACGCAGTATTTT. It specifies CASSLGRGTGLWRTDTQYF.

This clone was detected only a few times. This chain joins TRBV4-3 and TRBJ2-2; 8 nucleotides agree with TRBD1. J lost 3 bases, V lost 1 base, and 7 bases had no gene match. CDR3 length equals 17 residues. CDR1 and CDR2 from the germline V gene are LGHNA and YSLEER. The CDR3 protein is CASSQGIQGAYTGELFF. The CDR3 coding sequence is TGCGCCAGCAGCCAAGGAATTCAGGGGGCGTACACCGGGGAGCTGTTTTTT.

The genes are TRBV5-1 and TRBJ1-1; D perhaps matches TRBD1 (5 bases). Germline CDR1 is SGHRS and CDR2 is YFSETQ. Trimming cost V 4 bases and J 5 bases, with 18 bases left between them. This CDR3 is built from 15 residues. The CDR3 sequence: CASSRVRGPRTEAFF. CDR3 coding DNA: TGCGCCAGCAGCCGCGTGCGGGGCCCGAGGACTGAAGCTTTCTTT.

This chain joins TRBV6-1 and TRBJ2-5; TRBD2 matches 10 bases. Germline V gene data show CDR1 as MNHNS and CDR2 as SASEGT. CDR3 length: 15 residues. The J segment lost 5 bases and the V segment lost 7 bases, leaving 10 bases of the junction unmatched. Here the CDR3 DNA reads TGTGCCAGCACCTCCGAGCTAGCGGGAGAGGAGACCCAGTACTTC. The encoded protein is CASTSELAGEETQYF.

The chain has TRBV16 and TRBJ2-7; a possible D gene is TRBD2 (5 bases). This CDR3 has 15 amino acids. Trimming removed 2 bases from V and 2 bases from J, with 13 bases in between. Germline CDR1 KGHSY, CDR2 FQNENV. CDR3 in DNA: TGTGCCAGCAGCCAAAGTAGAGGGAACCCCTACGAGCAGTACTTC. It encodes CASSQSRGNPYEQYF.

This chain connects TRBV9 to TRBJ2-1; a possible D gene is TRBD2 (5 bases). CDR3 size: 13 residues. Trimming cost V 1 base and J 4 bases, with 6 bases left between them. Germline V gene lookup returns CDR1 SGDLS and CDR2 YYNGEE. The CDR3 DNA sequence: TGTGCCAGCAGCGTACGGGGATACAATGAGCAGTTCTTC. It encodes CASSVRGYNEQFF. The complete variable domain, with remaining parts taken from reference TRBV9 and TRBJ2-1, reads DSGVTQTPKHLITATGQRVTLRCSPRSGDLSVYWYQQSLDQGLQFLIQYYNGEERAKGNILERFSAQQFPDLHSELNLSSLELGDSALYFCASSVRGYNEQFFGPGTRLTVL.